This T cell receptor (beta chain) comes out of a study of blood T cell repertoires in COVID-19 (dated by TCRdb to the early 2020s). Describing the broader study: Samples from collaborators originated in the United States, Italy and Spain and spanned both the acute and convalescent phases of COVID-19. The prospective study material was composed of cDNA or gDNA derived from T cells, B-cell-depleted T cells, or PBMCs. Sample metadata almost always included a de-identified subject ID, COVID-19 status, age in years and sex. The samples were drawn from two sources: the first 160 participants of the ongoing ImmuneRACE study, and 1,000 to 1,500 subjects contributed by 6 global collaborators. Subjects who had been exposed to COVID-19, were actively infected with it, or had recovered from it provided the deeply sampled blood TCRbeta repertoires that made up the dataset. The repertoires were made available in a free public database intended to serve as a resource for research on the immune response to SARS-CoV-2. Where HLA class I and class II types were available, the types were taken from metadata supplied by the sample provider, not from assay-based typing.

In regard to this clone: Its antigen is still unknown. No base qualities exist here, and no much larger clone lies one base off it.

The immunoSEQ Assay, a bias-controlled multiplex PCR, was used to amplify TCRbeta CDR3 regions from genomic DNA. The source study handled its data this way. Nucleated cell counts per sample were estimated from amplification of reference gene primers within the assay. Sequence reads were collapsed and filtered to measure the absolute abundance of every unique TCRbeta CDR3 rearrangement. For each sample, productive Simpson clonality was calculated as the square root of Simpson's diversity index over productive rearrangements. Here the immuneACCESS table is served through TCRdb, limited to in-frame sequences with V and J called. Missing clones are a known gap in these copies; in checked studies unresolved V genes cover under half, and the rest lacks a known reason. V, J and clone size were drawn from that table, and D and trimming were deduced from the DNA. This sample holds a few hundred thousand clones; approximately 89% were observed only once. The ten largest clones add up to about 2% of the sample.

Study-level results and caveats: How much clinical and demographic metadata was included differed by source and by participant, and the metadata was provided uncurated.

Via the germline V gene, CDR1 is SNHLY and CDR2 FYNNEI. Trimmed from V: 6 bases; trimmed from J: 1 base; junction bases lacking a gene match: 7. The CDR3 contains 15 residues, cysteine and phenylalanine counted. This entry keeps only the CDR3 DNA: 45 bases, framed from base 1. In Seattle, one collaborating source enrolled patients while the infection was active and tracked those patients longitudinally over the course of disease. The collaborating institutions used their own protocols to collect whole blood in K2EDTA tubes. For TCRbeta analysis, collaborator samples were shipped as frozen whole blood, as isolated PBMCs, or as DNA extracted from either sample type.

The source is a woman aged 30 to 39 with COVID-19, enrolled during active disease. Sequenced: peripheral blood. The chain is assembled from TRBV2 and TRBJ1-1; TRBD1 fits 8 bases in the junction. The CDR3 here reads CASSMDREGNTEAFF. The sequenced DNA: TGTGCCAGCAGCATGGACAGGGAGGGGAACACTGAAGCTTTCTTT.